A single sample is the source of the 21 T cell receptor beta chains below, sequenced in a study of T cell changes during pregnancy in multiple sclerosis (dated by TCRdb to the late 2010s). Receptor libraries were prepared by the immunoSEQ multiplex PCR assay. TCRdb carries this immuneACCESS record with in-frame sequences only. Its versions omit some clonotypes, under half of them owing to an unresolved V gene in the studies checked, with the rest unexplained. The sample table records over 20,000 clones; 85% to 90% of these occur just once. The top ten clonotypes cover 7.5% to 8% of the sample. The sample in question was CD8+ T cells from peripheral blood mononuclear cells, obtained before pregnancy. The receptor source for this set is a female donor with multiple sclerosis, enrolled in a pregnancy study.

The J gene is TRBJ2-3, the V gene TRBV5-6; 9 bases are a match to TRBD2. V shed 1 base, J shed 3 bases, and the junction held 6 bases outside the gene matches. CDR3 size: 16 residues. Germline V gene sequence: CDR1 SGHDT, CDR2 YYEEEE. This CDR3 reads CASSLYIAGATDTQYF. The CDR3 DNA reads as TGTGCCAGCAGCTTGTACATAGCGGGAGCAACAGATACGCAGTATTTT.

The chain links TRBV7-9 to TRBJ2-3; D uncertain. V was clipped by 2 bases and J by 2 bases, with 11 bases between them. CDR3 length: 15 residues. The germline V gene encodes CDR1 SEHNR and CDR2 FQNEAQ (reference sequence). In DNA form, the CDR3 reads TGTGCCAGCAGCTTATTCCTTAGCCCCACAGATACGCAGTATTTT. Residues: CASSLFLSPTDTQYF.

This clone was recorded only once. Written as DNA, the CDR3 is TGTGCCAGTAGTCTTTCGGGACAGGGTTTGACTGAAGCTTTCTTT. Residues: CASSLSGQGLTEAFF. V is TRBV19 and J is TRBJ1-1, with 9 bases identical to TRBD1. With 5 bases clipped from V and 5 bases from J, the junction kept 9 bases outside the gene matches. Germline V gene data show CDR1 as LNHDA and CDR2 as SQIVND (reference sequence). The CDR3 is made up of 15 amino acids. Combining the CDR3 with reference TRBV19 and TRBJ1-1 gives the whole variable domain DGGITQSPKYLFRKEGQNVTLSCEQNLNHDAMYWYRQDPGQGLRLIYYSQIVNDFQKGDIAEGYSVSREKKESFPLTVTSAQKNPTAFYLCASSLSGQGLTEAFFGQGTRLTVV.

The chain links TRBV27 to TRBJ2-1; 9 nucleotides align to TRBD2. This CDR3 is 15 amino acids long. Germline CDR1 reads MNHEY; CDR2 reads SMNVEV (reference sequence). With V trimmed by 3 bases and J by 7 bases, 7 bases remained unmatched. The CDR3 DNA is TGTGCCAGCAGTTTGGTAGCGGGAGTTTTAAATGAGCAGTTCTTC. Protein: CASSLVAGVLNEQFF.

The V and J genes are TRBV7-9 and TRBJ2-7, with 8 nucleotides matching TRBD1. Germline trimming cut 3 bases from V and 1 base from J; bases unmatched to any gene: 5. The length of the CDR3 is 15 residues. Germline V gives CDR1 SEHNR, CDR2 FQNEAQ (reference sequence). The CDR3 DNA sequence: TGTGCCAGCAGCTTTAGGGACAGGCCATCCTACGAGCAGTACTTC. It yields the protein CASSFRDRPSYEQYF. The whole variable domain, remainder taken from reference TRBV7-9 and TRBJ2-7, is DTGVSQNPRHKITKRGQNVTFRCDPISEHNRLYWYRQTLGQGPEFLTYFQNEAQLEKSRLLSDRFSAERPKGSFSTLEIQRTEQGDSAMYLCASSFRDRPSYEQYFGPGTRLTVT.

This chain connects TRBV5-1 to TRBJ2-7, with 12 bases identical to TRBD2. This CDR3 region has 14 residues. The J segment lost 5 bases and the V segment lost 0 bases, leaving 0 bases of the junction unmatched. Germline V lookup: CDR1 SGHRS, CDR2 YFSETQ. DNA for the CDR3: TGCGCCAGCAGCTTGGGACTAGCGGGAGACGAGCAGTACTTC. Its translation is CASSLGLAGDEQYF.

The CDR3 bases are TGTGCCAGCAGCCAAGAAATCGGGACTAGCGGCTACGAGCAGTACTTC. Encoded protein: CASSQEIGTSGYEQYF. This chain uses TRBV4-2 with TRBJ2-7; 11 nucleotides match TRBD2. This CDR3 has 16 residues. Germline lookup yields CDR1 LGHNA and CDR2 YNFKEQ. Trimming removed 0 bases from V and 3 bases from J; junction bases left unmatched: 4.

The CDR3 DNA sequence: TGTGCCAGCAGCTTACAGGGAAACACGTACAATGAGCAGTTCTTC. This encodes CASSLQGNTYNEQFF. This chain connects TRBV5-4 to TRBJ2-1; a possible D gene is TRBD1 (6 bases). CDR3 length equals 15 residues. V shed 2 bases and J shed 4 bases, with 13 bases lying between them. Germline V gives CDR1 SGHNT, CDR2 YYREEE (reference sequence). Complete variable domain (other parts from reference TRBV5-4 and TRBJ2-1): ETGVTQSPTHLIKTRGQQVTLRCSSQSGHNTVSWYQQALGQGPQFIFQYYREEENGRGNFPPRFSGLQFPNYSSELNVNALELDDSALYLCASSLQGNTYNEQFFGPGTRLTVL.

Relative to its sample, this clone is large. The rearrangement links TRBV4-1 to TRBJ1-1; 7 bases agree with TRBD1. V was clipped by 0 bases and J by 2 bases; unmatched bases: 9. From germline, CDR1 is MGHRA and CDR2 YSYEKL. The CDR3 contains 17 residues. The CDR3 DNA reads TGCGCCAGCAGCCAAGACCTATGGGGGGACAGCAACACTGAAGCTTTCTTT. Its protein is CASSQDLWGDSNTEAFF.

The chain recombines TRBV11-2 with TRBJ2-5; TRBD2 agrees at 11 bases. With 4 bases clipped from V and 7 bases from J, the junction kept 8 bases outside the gene matches. The CDR3 is 15 residues long. Per germline, CDR1 SGHAT and CDR2 FQNNGV. The CDR3 is CASSSPGLAAGTQYF. CDR3 coding DNA: TGTGCCAGCAGCTCACCGGGACTAGCGGCCGGGACCCAGTACTTC. The whole variable domain, remainder taken from reference TRBV11-2 and TRBJ2-5, is EAGVAQSPRYKIIEKRQSVAFWCNPISGHATLYWYQQILGQGPKLLIQFQNNGVVDDSQLPKDRFSAERLKGVDSTLKIQPAKLEDSAVYLCASSSPGLAAGTQYFGPGTRLLVL.

The rearrangement uses TRBV18 and TRBJ1-2; 7 nucleotides match TRBD1. Losses at the gene ends were 3 bases for V and 8 bases for J; bases not matched to a gene: 9. Germline V gene data show CDR1 as KGHSH and CDR2 as LQKENI. This CDR3 has 14 amino acids. DNA for the CDR3: TGTGCCAGCTCACCTCAGACAGGGCTGGGCGGCTACACCTTC. Its protein product is CASSPQTGLGGYTF.

V gene TRBV2 combines with J gene TRBJ2-7, with 8 positions matching TRBD1. This CDR3 contains 17 residues. After removal of 3 bases from V and 2 bases from J, the junction contained 12 bases not matched to a gene. Germline CDR1 is SNHLY and CDR2 is FYNNEI. The CDR3 bases are TGTGCCAGCAGTGACGGGCCAGGGGGCGGAAGGGCCTACGAGCAGTACTTC. This gives the protein CASSDGPGGGRAYEQYF.

The chain joins TRBV7-2 to TRBJ1-3, with a weak D call TRBD1 (5 bases). The CDR3 runs to 15 residues. Looked up from germline, CDR1 is SGHTA and CDR2 is FQGNSA. V lost 4 bases to trimming and J lost 2 bases, with 12 bases between them. The CDR3 sequence is CASSYLGQAGNTIYF. The DNA of the CDR3 is TGTGCCAGCAGCTACCTCGGACAAGCTGGAAACACCATATATTTT. The variable domain in full, with the rest retrieved from reference TRBV7-2 and TRBJ1-3, is GAGVSQSPSNKVTEKGKDVELRCDPISGHTALYWYRQSLGQGLEFLIYFQGNSAPDKSGLPSDRFSAERTGGSVSTLTIQRTQQEDSAVYLCASSYLGQAGNTIYFGEGSWLTVV.

The rearrangement joins TRBV7-2 to TRBJ1-1; weak D call: TRBD1 (6 bases). Trimming removed 4 bases from V and 1 base from J, with 7 bases in between. The CDR3 loop spans 13 amino acids. Germline V CDR1 and CDR2: SGHTA, FQGNSA. The CDR3 loop reads CASSWGQNTEAFF. Written as DNA, the CDR3 is TGTGCCAGCAGCTGGGGACAGAACACTGAAGCTTTCTTT.

The V gene is TRBV28, the J gene TRBJ1-1; 10 bases map to TRBD1. The ends lost 8 bases at V and 1 base at J; junction bases unmatched: 10. Germline assignment: CDR1 MDHEN and CDR2 SYDVKM. There are 16 residues in the CDR3. This chain's CDR3 is CASARQGAWRNTEAFF. In DNA, the CDR3 is TGTGCCAGCGCGAGACAGGGGGCGTGGAGGAACACTGAAGCTTTCTTT.

This rearrangement joins TRBV11-2 to TRBJ1-1; D gene ambiguous. The V end lost 3 bases, the J end lost 3 bases, and 8 bases lay between the germline ends. The CDR3 is made up of 13 amino acids. Germline V gives CDR1 SGHAT, CDR2 FQNNGV. The CDR3 here is CASSLGVDTEAFF. The CDR3 DNA reads TGTGCCAGCAGCTTGGGAGTTGACACTGAAGCTTTCTTT.

The CDR3 sequence: CASRPADTQYF. CDR3 nucleotide sequence: TGTGCCAGCAGACCAGCAGATACGCAGTATTTT. This chain uses TRBV6-5 with TRBJ2-3; no reliable D call. Germline CDR1 is MNHEY and CDR2 is SVGAGI. This CDR3 has 11 residues. Trimming took 6 bases from V and 4 from J, leaving 5 bases between them.

The rearrangement links TRBV7-6 to TRBJ2-7, with 7 bases identical to TRBD2. The V and J ends lost 1 base and 5 bases, in that order; junction bases with no gene match: 8. Looked up from germline, CDR1 is SGHVS and CDR2 is FNYEAQ. The CDR3 has 15 residues. The chain's CDR3 is CASSLGAGVLNEQYF. For the CDR3, the DNA is TGTGCCAGCAGCTTAGGCGCGGGAGTCCTTAACGAGCAGTACTTC.

V is TRBV29-1 and J is TRBJ2-1; TRBD2 agrees at 15 bases. This CDR3 is built from 17 residues. J was trimmed by 6 bases and V by 4 bases; bases with no gene match: 10. Germline loops: CDR1 SQVTM, CDR2 ANQGSEA. DNA for the CDR3: TGCAGCGTTGTAGACGGACTAGCGGGAGGGCCTTCCAATGAGCAGTTCTTC. Translation: CSVVDGLAGGPSNEQFF.

The chain recombines TRBV9 with TRBJ2-3; D is perhaps TRBD2 (5 bases). The CDR3 is made up of 14 amino acids. Between the trimmed V and J ends, which lost 2 bases and 5 bases, there was a span of 12 bases. Germline V gene sequence: CDR1 SGDLS, CDR2 YYNGEE. The CDR3 spells CASSVPGLVDTQYF. CDR3 nucleotides: TGTGCCAGCAGCGTCCCCGGACTGGTAGATACGCAGTATTTT. The full variable domain, with the rest looked up from reference TRBV9 and TRBJ2-3, is DSGVTQTPKHLITATGQRVTLRCSPRSGDLSVYWYQQSLDQGLQFLIQYYNGEERAKGNILERFSAQQFPDLHSELNLSSLELGDSALYFCASSVPGLVDTQYFGPGTRLTVL.

The gene calls are TRBV11-2 and TRBJ1-2; TRBD1 aligns across 7 bases. Germline values: CDR1 SGHAT, CDR2 FQNNGV. This CDR3 has 13 residues. The V and J ends lost 4 bases and 6 bases, in that order; junction bases with no gene match: 5. The CDR3 nucleotides read TGTGCCAGCAGCTCAGGACAGGCGAATGGCTACACCTTC. This gives the protein CASSSGQANGYTF.